The entry below describes one TCR beta chain. Its antigen is still unknown. Each CDR3 protein gets one entry after TCRdb re-called the reads with MiXCR. The sample lists around 430,000 distinct CDR3 sequences; about 42% were seen once. This record comes from a study of T cell repertoires in cytomegalovirus infection. Study results and caveats: It was HLA-C-restricted CMV-specific TCR beta clonotypes that dominated the response ex vivo.

This CDR3 region has 16 residues. Germline V gene lookup returns CDR1 MGHRA and CDR2 YSYEKL. The junction had 6 bases not matched to a gene; V was cut back by 0 bases and J by 5 bases. The gene calls are TRBV4-1 and TRBJ2-1; TRBD1 agrees at 8 bases. The sequence was obtained from a human donor in good health (CMV status not recorded). Some clones in this sample may be carry-over from other donors' samples. The input for sequencing was cultured PBMCs, taken from culture after CMV antigen stimulation. The CDR3 region is CASSQDRDRKNNEQFF. The DNA of the CDR3 is TGCGCCAGCAGCCAAGATAGGGACAGGAAGAACAATGAGCAGTTCTTC.